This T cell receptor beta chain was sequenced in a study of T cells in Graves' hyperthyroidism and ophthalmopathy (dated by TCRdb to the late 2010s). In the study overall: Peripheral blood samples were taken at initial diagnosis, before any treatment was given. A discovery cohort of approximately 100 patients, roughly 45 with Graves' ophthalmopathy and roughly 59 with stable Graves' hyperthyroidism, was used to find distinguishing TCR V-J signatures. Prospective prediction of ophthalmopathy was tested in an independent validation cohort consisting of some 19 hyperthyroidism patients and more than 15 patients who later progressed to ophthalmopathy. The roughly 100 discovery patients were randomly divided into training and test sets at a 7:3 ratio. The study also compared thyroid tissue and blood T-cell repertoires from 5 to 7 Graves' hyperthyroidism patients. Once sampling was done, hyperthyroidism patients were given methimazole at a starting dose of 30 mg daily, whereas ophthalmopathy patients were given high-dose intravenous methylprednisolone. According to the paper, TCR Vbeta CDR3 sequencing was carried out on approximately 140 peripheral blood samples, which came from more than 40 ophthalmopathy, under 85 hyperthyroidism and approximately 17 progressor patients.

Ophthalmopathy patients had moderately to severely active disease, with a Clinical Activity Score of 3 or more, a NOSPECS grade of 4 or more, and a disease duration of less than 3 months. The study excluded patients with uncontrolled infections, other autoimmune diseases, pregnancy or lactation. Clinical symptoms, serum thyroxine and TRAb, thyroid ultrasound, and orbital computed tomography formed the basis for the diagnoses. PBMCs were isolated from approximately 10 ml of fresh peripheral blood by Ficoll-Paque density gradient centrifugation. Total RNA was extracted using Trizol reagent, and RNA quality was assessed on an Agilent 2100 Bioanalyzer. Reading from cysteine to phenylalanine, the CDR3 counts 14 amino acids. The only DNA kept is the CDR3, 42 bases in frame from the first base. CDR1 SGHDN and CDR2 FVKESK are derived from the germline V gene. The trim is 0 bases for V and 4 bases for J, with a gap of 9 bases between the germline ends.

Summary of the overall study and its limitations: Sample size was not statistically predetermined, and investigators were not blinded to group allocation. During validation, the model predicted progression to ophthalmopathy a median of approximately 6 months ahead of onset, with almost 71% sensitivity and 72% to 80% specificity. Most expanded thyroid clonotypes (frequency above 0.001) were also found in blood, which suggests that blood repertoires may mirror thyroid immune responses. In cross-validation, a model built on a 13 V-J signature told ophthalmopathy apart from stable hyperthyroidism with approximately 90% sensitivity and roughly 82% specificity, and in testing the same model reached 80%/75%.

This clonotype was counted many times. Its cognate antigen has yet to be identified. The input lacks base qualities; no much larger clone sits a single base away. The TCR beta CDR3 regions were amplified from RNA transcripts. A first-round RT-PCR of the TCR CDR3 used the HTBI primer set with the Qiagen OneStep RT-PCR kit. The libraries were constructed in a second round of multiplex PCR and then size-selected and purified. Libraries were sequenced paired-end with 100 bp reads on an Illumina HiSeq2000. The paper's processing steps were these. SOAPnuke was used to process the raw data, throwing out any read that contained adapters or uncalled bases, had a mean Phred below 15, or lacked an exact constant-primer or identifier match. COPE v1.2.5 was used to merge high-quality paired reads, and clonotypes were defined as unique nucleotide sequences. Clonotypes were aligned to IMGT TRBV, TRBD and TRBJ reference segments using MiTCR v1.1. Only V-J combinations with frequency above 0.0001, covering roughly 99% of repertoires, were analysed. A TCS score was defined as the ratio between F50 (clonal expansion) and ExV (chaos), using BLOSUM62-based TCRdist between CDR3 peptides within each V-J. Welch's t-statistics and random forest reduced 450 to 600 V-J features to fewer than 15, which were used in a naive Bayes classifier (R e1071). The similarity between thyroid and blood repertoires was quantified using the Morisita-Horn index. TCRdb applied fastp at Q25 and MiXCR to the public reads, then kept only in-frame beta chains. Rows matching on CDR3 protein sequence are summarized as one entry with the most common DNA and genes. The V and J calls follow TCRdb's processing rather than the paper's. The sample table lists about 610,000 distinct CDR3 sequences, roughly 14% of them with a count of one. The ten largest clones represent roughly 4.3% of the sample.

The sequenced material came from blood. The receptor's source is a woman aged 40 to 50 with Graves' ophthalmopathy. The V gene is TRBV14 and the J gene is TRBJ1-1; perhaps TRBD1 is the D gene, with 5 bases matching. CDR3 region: CASSQDGGSTEAFF. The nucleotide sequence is TGTGCCAGCAGCCAAGATGGGGGTAGCACTGAAGCTTTCTTT.